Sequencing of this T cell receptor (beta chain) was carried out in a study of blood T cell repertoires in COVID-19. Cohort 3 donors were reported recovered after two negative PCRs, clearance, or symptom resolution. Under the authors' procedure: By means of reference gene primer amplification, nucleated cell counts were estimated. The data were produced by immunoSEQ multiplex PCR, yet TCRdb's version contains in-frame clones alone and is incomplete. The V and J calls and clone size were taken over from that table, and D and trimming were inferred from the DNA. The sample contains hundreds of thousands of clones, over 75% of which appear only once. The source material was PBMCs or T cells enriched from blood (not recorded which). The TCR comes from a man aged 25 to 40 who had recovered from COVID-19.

In DNA form, the CDR3 reads TGTGCCAGCACCCACGGACAGGGGTCCCACGAGCAGTACTTC. It specifies CASTHGQGSHEQYF. The chain links TRBV27 to TRBJ2-7; 9 nucleotides match TRBD1. CDR1 and CDR2 (germline): MNHEY, SMNVEV (reference sequence). V lost 7 bases, J lost 5 bases, and 9 bases stayed unmatched. This CDR3 has 14 residues.